This entry concerns a single T cell receptor (beta chain). CDR1 is SGHNT and CDR2 is YYREEE in the germline V gene (reference sequence). Trimming cost V 5 bases and J 1 base, with 12 bases left between them. The CDR3 consists of 14 residues. Individuals drawn from 24 US areas were roughly 18 to 95 years old. In the source study's methods: Estimates of nucleated cell counts were drawn from the amplification of reference gene primers. Clones were sequenced by immunoSEQ multiplex PCR, and TCRdb holds only the in-frame ones, with some missing. The V and J calls and the clone size are those of that table, but D and trimming were determined from the DNA. Among about 180,000 clones listed, roughly 89% were seen once. This entry belongs to a study of blood T cell repertoires in COVID-19. Study-wide background: COVID-19 samples, acute and convalescent, were from the United States, Italy and Spain. PBMCs, B-cell-depleted T cells, or T cells were the source of the cDNA or gDNA that made up the material.

The receptor was isolated from a woman between 40 and 55 years old with acute COVID-19. The sequenced sample was PBMCs or T cells enriched from blood (not recorded which). The chain recombines TRBV5-4 with TRBJ1-1, with D uncertain. The CDR3: CASSSSRGNTEAFF. The CDR3 DNA sequence: TGTGCCAGCAGTTCATCTCGGGGGAACACTGAAGCTTTCTTT.